This entry lists 23 T cell receptor beta chains sequenced from one sample in a study of shared clonotypes between healthy human individuals (dated by TCRdb to 2020 to 2021). The method was the immunoSEQ multiplex PCR assay. Here the immuneACCESS table is served through TCRdb, limited to in-frame sequences with V and J called. Missing clones are a known gap in these copies; in checked studies unresolved V genes cover under half, and the rest lacks a known reason. The sample table contains a few hundred thousand clones; only one count was recorded for roughly 97% of them. About 0.06% of the sample rests with the top ten. Input material: naive CD4+ T cells sorted from blood. The cell subset or site label, as the study defines it: CD45RA+ positively selected. These receptors were collected from a woman between 25 and 40 years old in good health.

V and J are TRBV7-9 and TRBJ2-5; a weak D match, TRBD2 (5 bases). Between the trimmed V and J ends, which lost 1 base and 5 bases, there was a span of 14 bases. Germline CDR1 SEHNR, CDR2 FQNEAQ (reference sequence). This CDR3 has 15 residues. This CDR3 reads CASSLVGSSSETQYF. The CDR3 DNA follows: TGTGCCAGCAGCTTAGTGGGATCTAGCTCGGAGACCCAGTACTTC.

J is TRBJ1-1 and V is TRBV30; maybe TRBD1 (6 bases). The CDR3 contains 15 residues. Trimming removed 3 bases from V and 0 bases from J, with 14 bases in between. Germline values: CDR1 GTSNPN, CDR2 SVGIG (reference sequence). The CDR3 DNA sequence: TGTGCCTGGAGGCCACAGGGATTCATGAACACTGAAGCTTTCTTT. Amino acid sequence: CAWRPQGFMNTEAFF.

This rearrangement joins TRBV7-2 to TRBJ2-2, with no clear D. This CDR3 region has 13 residues. CDR1 is SGHTA and CDR2 is FQGNSA in the germline V gene. The V end lost 5 bases, the J end lost 7 bases, and 11 bases lay between the germline ends. The CDR3 reads CASSTQFSGELFF. CDR3 coding DNA: TGTGCCAGCAGCACCCAATTCAGCGGGGAGCTGTTTTTT.

This chain links TRBV18 with TRBJ2-2; D is perhaps TRBD1 or TRBD2 (5 bases each). The CDR3 is 18 residues long. Per germline, CDR1 KGHSH and CDR2 LQKENI. The V and J ends lost 5 bases and 0 bases respectively, with 19 bases between them. Written as DNA, the CDR3 is TGTGCCAGCTCAAAGAACACAGGAGGACAAACGAACACCGGGGAGCTGTTTTTT. Residues: CASSKNTGGQTNTGELFF.

This sequence joins TRBV5-5 and TRBJ2-7, with 16 bases aligning to TRBD2. Per the germline V gene, CDR1 is SGHKS and CDR2 is YYEKEE (reference sequence). The CDR3 runs 17 residues. V was pared by 4 bases and J by 5 bases, with 9 bases of the junction left unmatched. The CDR3 protein is CASSQPGLAGGFHEQYF. The DNA of the CDR3 is TGTGCCAGCAGCCAACCGGGACTAGCGGGAGGGTTCCACGAGCAGTACTTC.

This clone appeared a few times. The V call is TRBV5-1, the J call TRBJ2-2; D ambiguous. Germline V gene sequence: CDR1 SGHRS, CDR2 YFSETQ. V dropped 4 bases and J dropped 6 bases, with 7 bases sitting between them. The CDR3 spans 12 residues. DNA of the CDR3: TGCGCCAGCAGCCTCCCACCCGGGGAGCTGTTTTTT. It codes for CASSLPPGELFF.

This rearrangement joins TRBV4-1 to TRBJ2-7; D might be TRBD1 or TRBD2, each matching 5 bases. The germline V and J ends were trimmed by 2 bases and 2 bases, with 16 bases remaining between them. Germline CDR1 is MGHRA and CDR2 is YSYEKL. This CDR3 contains 16 residues. Written as DNA, the CDR3 is TGCGCCAGCAGCCAACCCCGGGCAGGGAGACCCTACGAGCAGTACTTC. As protein: CASSQPRAGRPYEQYF.

The chain is built from TRBV7-3 and TRBJ2-1; D gene unclear. This CDR3 spans 12 amino acids. Trimming took 1 base from V and 6 from J, leaving 4 bases between them. Germline assignment: CDR1 SGHTA and CDR2 FQGTGA. The CDR3 DNA follows: TGTGCCAGCAGCTTAAGGGGCAATGAGCAGTTCTTC. Residues: CASSLRGNEQFF. Complete variable domain (other parts from reference TRBV7-3 and TRBJ2-1): GAGVSQTPSNKVTEKGKYVELRCDPISGHTALYWYRQSLGQGPEFLIYFQGTGAADDSGLPNDRFFAVRPEGSVSTLKIQRTERGDSAVYLCASSLRGNEQFFGPGTRLTVL.

This chain joins TRBV19 and TRBJ1-2; possible D gene TRBD1, 6 bases. The CDR3 has 14 residues. CDR1 and CDR2 (germline): LNHDA, SQIVND (reference sequence). V was cut by 8 bases and J by 3 bases, with 16 bases left in between. CDR3 nucleotide sequence: TGTGCCAGTGCCCAACAGGGAACCGACTATGGCTACACCTTC. Its translation is CASAQQGTDYGYTF.

The chain carries TRBV2 and TRBJ2-7; D unclear. The germline V gene encodes CDR1 SNHLY and CDR2 FYNNEI. This CDR3 is 14 amino acids long. With 6 bases removed from V and 6 bases from J, the gap between germline ends came to 18 bases. CDR3 nucleotide sequence: TGTGCCAGCAGGGTCTCCCACACTCCCTCCGAGCAGTACTTC. Residues: CASRVSHTPSEQYF.

J is TRBJ2-5 and V is TRBV11-2; D not resolved. Germline V gene lookup returns CDR1 SGHAT and CDR2 FQNNGV. V was pared by 5 bases and J by 11 bases, with 24 bases between. This CDR3 is built from 15 residues. CDR3 DNA: TGTGCCAGCAGCCTTTCCCAAGGACCGTCGGGTGAGCAGTACTTC. This codes for CASSLSQGPSGEQYF.

The chain has TRBV19 and TRBJ1-4; D unresolved. CDR1 is LNHDA, CDR2 SQIVND, per germline (reference sequence). The V and J ends lost 2 bases and 5 bases respectively, with 9 bases between them. The CDR3 loop spans 14 amino acids. The chain's CDR3 is CASSIPDPNEKLFF. In nucleotides, the CDR3 is TGTGCCAGTAGTATACCGGACCCGAATGAAAAACTGTTTTTT.

The genes are TRBV7-8 and TRBJ1-1; D gene uncertain. The CDR3 contains 15 residues. Germline-derived CDR1 and CDR2 are SGHVS and FQNEAQ. Trimming pared 5 bases from V and 0 bases from J, leaving 13 bases between. The CDR3 protein is CASSAERALNTEAFF. The CDR3 coding sequence is TGTGCCAGCAGCGCGGAACGGGCTTTGAACACTGAAGCTTTCTTT.

The chain couples TRBV11-2 to TRBJ2-7, with D perhaps matching TRBD2 (5 bases). The CDR3 loop spans 15 amino acids. Deletions cut 1 base from V and 4 bases from J, with 14 bases between. CDR1 and CDR2 (germline): SGHAT, FQNNGV. In nucleotides, the CDR3 is TGTGCCAGCAGCTTAGGGGCCGGACCGGGATACGAGCAGTACTTC. Protein: CASSLGAGPGYEQYF.

The chain has TRBV23-1 and TRBJ1-1; D gene uncertain. TRBV23-1 is an ORF for which the function is uncertain. This CDR3 has 13 amino acids. V was cut by 3 bases and J by 5 bases, with 10 bases left in between. CDR3 in amino acids: CASSHPRVTEAFF. As DNA, the CDR3 is TGCGCCAGCAGTCACCCGAGAGTGACTGAAGCTTTCTTT.

This chain connects TRBV7-2 to TRBJ2-2; D unresolved. V lost 5 bases and J 2 bases, leaving 15 bases between the germline ends. The CDR3 is 16 amino acids. Per germline, CDR1 SGHTA and CDR2 FQGNSA. CDR3 bases: TGTGCCAGCAGCCTCTTTAGTCCTCATAACACCGGGGAGCTGTTTTTT. Translating gives CASSLFSPHNTGELFF. The full variable domain, rest sourced from reference TRBV7-2 and TRBJ2-2, is GAGVSQSPSNKVTEKGKDVELRCDPISGHTALYWYRQSLGQGLEFLIYFQGNSAPDKSGLPSDRFSAERTGGSVSTLTIQRTQQEDSAVYLCASSLFSPHNTGELFFGEGSRLTVL.

CDR3 amino acids: CASSFLPNPVVSGNTIYF. CDR3 in DNA: TGTGCCAGCAGTTTTCTCCCCAACCCGGTGGTCTCTGGAAACACCATATATTTT. This chain uses TRBV28 with TRBJ1-3; D is unresolved. Between the trimmed V and J ends, which lost 3 bases and 0 bases, there was a span of 18 bases. The CDR3 spans 18 residues. Germline V gene data show CDR1 as MDHEN and CDR2 as SYDVKM. The variable domain in full, completed from reference TRBV28 and TRBJ1-3, reads DVKVTQSSRYLVKRTGEKVFLECVQDMDHENMFWYRQDPGLGLRLIYFSYDVKMKEKGDIPEGYSVSREKKERFSLILESASTNQTSMYLCASSFLPNPVVSGNTIYFGEGSWLTVV.

The rearrangement uses TRBV18 and TRBJ2-7, with TRBD1 as a possible D gene (5 bases). The CDR3 is 15 amino acids. The ends were cut back, 0 bases at V and 0 bases at J, with 9 bases in the middle. Germline-derived CDR1 and CDR2 are KGHSH and LQKENI. The CDR3 sequence: CASSPPDRLSYEQYF. The CDR3, as DNA: TGTGCCAGCTCACCACCCGACAGACTCTCCTACGAGCAGTACTTC.

The rearrangement uses TRBV5-4 and TRBJ2-3, with 12 bases identical to TRBD2. CDR3 length: 15 residues. Germline CDR1 and CDR2: SGHNT and YYREEE (reference sequence). After removal of 7 bases from V and 4 bases from J, the junction contained 7 bases not matched to a gene. CDR3 in amino acids: CASGDSSGRADTQYF. CDR3 nucleotide sequence: TGTGCCAGCGGTGATTCTAGCGGGAGGGCAGATACGCAGTATTTT.

The chain employs TRBV7-9 and TRBJ2-3; D is unclear. This CDR3 has 12 residues. The germline CDR1 and CDR2 sequences are SEHNR and FQNEAQ (reference sequence). Trimming cost V 2 bases and J 3 bases, with 3 bases left between them. The CDR3: CASSLWTDTQYF. As DNA, the CDR3 is TGTGCCAGCAGCTTATGGACAGATACGCAGTATTTT.

The sample holds one count of this clone. The chain joins TRBV28 to TRBJ2-6; no firm D call. Trimming took off 6 bases at V and 1 base at J, with 7 bases between the two ends. The V gene's germline CDR1 is MDHEN and CDR2 SYDVKM. The CDR3 consists of 14 residues. CDR3: CASRLGSGANVLTF. The CDR3 DNA is TGTGCCAGCAGATTAGGGTCTGGGGCCAACGTCCTGACTTTC.

The V call is TRBV28, the J call TRBJ1-5; D might be TRBD1 (6 bases). This CDR3 has 14 amino acids. The germline gives CDR1 MDHEN, CDR2 SYDVKM. The V end was cut by 3 bases, the J end by 5 bases, with 11 bases between. CDR3 DNA: TGTGCCAGCAGTTTCTACCAGGGGTATCAGCCCCAGCATTTT. Residues: CASSFYQGYQPQHF.

Remarks on this clone: The sample carries other DNA sequences with the same CDR3. This chain links TRBV5-1 with TRBJ1-3; D gene unclear. Germline-derived CDR1 and CDR2 are SGHRS and YFSETQ. V lost 0 bases, J lost 4 bases, and 8 bases lay in between. The CDR3 has 14 residues. CDR3 protein: CASSLEGLGNTIYF. As DNA, the CDR3 is TGCGCCAGCAGCTTGGAAGGGTTGGGAAACACCATATATTTT.